These T cell receptor beta chains were read from a single sample in a study of CD8+CD57+ T cells in acquired aplastic anemia. TCRdb analysed the reads with MiXCR anew, one entry per CDR3 protein. The data hold about 210,000 distinct CDR3 sequences, with 61% observed a single time. The sequencing sample was made of sorted CD4+, CD8+, or CD8+CD57+ T cells (not recorded which) from PBMCs. The origin of the receptors is a human donor in good health. Both conserved end residues are trimmed from each CDR3. Fields, in order: CDR3 protein, V gene, J gene, D gene. D genes are given only for firm matches.

ASSLGGTGQY	TRBV7-8	TRBJ2-7	.
SVEGLAGSYEQY	TRBV29-1	TRBJ2-7	TRBD2
ASSLAAGQMNTEAF	TRBV5-1	TRBJ1-1	TRBD1
ASGQYEQY	TRBV19	TRBJ2-7	.
RVGRTDSNQPQH	TRBV20-1	TRBJ1-5	.
ASSRLTGDQPQH	TRBV2	TRBJ1-5	TRBD1
ASSTGQGFYNEQF	TRBV19	TRBJ2-1	TRBD1
ASSCRALNTEAF	TRBV7-3	TRBJ1-1	.
SVVESYEQY	TRBV29-1	TRBJ2-7	.
ASSGLGADTQY	TRBV2	TRBJ2-3	.
ASSFRGQGAWRGYT	TRBV27	TRBJ1-2	TRBD1
SVCLAGYNEQF	TRBV29-1	TRBJ2-1	TRBD2
ATSLGTDTEAF	TRBV24-1	TRBJ1-1	.
ATSDARTGFEQY	TRBV24-1	TRBJ2-7	TRBD1
SVETGQGGGGYT	TRBV29-1	TRBJ1-2	TRBD1
ASSERGQASRSPLH	TRBV10-2	TRBJ1-6	.
ASSAFSGNTIY	TRBV7-2	TRBJ1-3	.
ASSLAPGTGQETQY	TRBV7-2	TRBJ2-5	TRBD1
SSEPTVGGYEQF	TRBV29-1	TRBJ2-1	.
ATSGRTAPDTQY	TRBV24-1	TRBJ2-3	.
ASSILSGLTGELF	TRBV19	TRBJ2-2	.
ATSRVARAPSYEQY	TRBV15	TRBJ2-7	.
ASSGGGADTQWGQY	TRBV7-2	TRBJ2-3	.